One sample yielded the 15 T cell receptor beta chains listed below, sequenced in a study of T cells after posttransplantation cyclophosphamide. Some clones are missing from TCRdb's copy, which holds only in-frame ones; the method was immunoSEQ multiplex PCR. This sample includes 40,000 to 55,000 clones with no singletons; its ten biggest clones take up about 2%. What was sequenced was PBMCs. These TCRs come from a man aged 35 to 55 in good health, CMV-negative, and a related stem cell transplant donor.

This clone was seen many times. The chain has TRBV30 and TRBJ1-1, with 7 nucleotides matching TRBD1. The CDR3 runs to 13 residues. Per the germline V gene, CDR1 is GTSNPN and CDR2 is SVGIG (reference sequence). The trim removed 8 bases at V and 12 bases at J, leaving 18 bases unmatched. CDR3: CAQTRTGTGLSFF. CDR3 bases: TGTGCCCAAACACGGACAGGTACGGGCCTTTCTTTCTTT.

This clone was seen more than once but under ten times. The genes are TRBV13 and TRBJ2-1; 9 positions agree with TRBD1. CDR3 size: 15 residues. Germline CDR1 and CDR2: PRHDT and FYEKMQ (reference sequence). J lost 4 bases, V lost 4 bases, and 5 bases had no gene match. The DNA for the CDR3 is TGTGCCAGCAGCTCCCCGGGACAGGGTTACAATGAGCAGTTCTTC. Its protein product is CASSSPGQGYNEQFF.

This clone was detected many times. The V call is TRBV7-2, the J call TRBJ2-7; 10 nucleotides align to TRBD2. The CDR3 contains 14 residues. The germline V gene encodes CDR1 SGHTA and CDR2 FQGNSA. The V gene end was trimmed by 4 bases and the J gene end by 3 bases; junction bases not matched to a gene: 3. The CDR3 sequence is CASSSASGGYEQYF. The DNA of the CDR3 is TGTGCCAGCAGCTCGGCTAGCGGGGGCTACGAGCAGTACTTC.

The rearrangement links TRBV6-1 to TRBJ2-5; 9 nucleotides match TRBD1. CDR3 length: 15 residues. V was pared by 4 bases and J by 5 bases, with 8 bases of the junction left unmatched. The V gene's germline CDR1 is MNHNS and CDR2 SASEGT. The CDR3 spells CASSGSGTGSETQYF. The DNA for the CDR3 is TGTGCCAGCAGTGGTTCCGGGACAGGGAGCGAGACCCAGTACTTC.

In this sample, this clone turned up a few times. The CDR3 loop reads CASSINRNTEAFF. Here the CDR3 DNA reads TGTGCCAGCAGCATCAATAGGAACACTGAAGCTTTCTTT. V gene TRBV27 combines with J gene TRBJ1-1; D is unresolved. CDR3 length equals 13 residues. Germline CDR1 and CDR2: MNHEY and SMNVEV (reference sequence). V was cut by 6 bases and J by 1 base, with 9 bases left in between.

This clone has at least ten counts. This chain uses TRBV5-1 with TRBJ2-2, with 9 bases that match TRBD1. CDR3 length equals 14 residues. The V segment lost 0 bases and the J segment 6 bases; nucleotides outside the gene matches: 0. CDR1 is SGHRS and CDR2 is YFSETQ in the germline V gene. CDR3 sequence (DNA): TGCGCCAGCAGCTTGGACAGGGGGCCCGGGGAGCTGTTTTTT. This sequence encodes CASSLDRGPGELFF.

The chain joins TRBV18 to TRBJ2-2; tentative D call: TRBD2 (6 bases). The germline V and J ends were trimmed by 6 bases and 6 bases, with 11 bases remaining between them. CDR1 is KGHSH and CDR2 is LQKENI in the germline V gene. The CDR3 totals 13 residues. The CDR3 region is CASSQTRAGELFF. The CDR3 coding sequence is TGTGCCAGCTCCCAGACTAGGGCCGGGGAGCTGTTTTTT.

This clone was found many times. The chain couples TRBV19 to TRBJ1-4; D is unclear. V was clipped by 3 bases and J by 7 bases, with 15 bases between them. Germline CDR1 and CDR2: LNHDA and SQIVND (reference sequence). The length of the CDR3 is 15 residues. The CDR3 loop reads CASSMAAEVAEKLFF. DNA for the CDR3: TGTGCCAGTAGTATGGCGGCAGAGGTTGCTGAAAAACTGTTTTTT.

This clone was observed at least ten times. The chain joins TRBV29-1 to TRBJ2-2; D is possibly TRBD1 (5 bases). CDR3 length equals 14 residues. CDR1 is SQVTM, CDR2 ANQGSEA, per germline. Between the trimmed V and J ends, which lost 4 bases and 5 bases, there was a span of 14 bases. The CDR3 nucleotides are TGCAGCGTTGGAGGCAGGGAAGTGACCGGGGAGCTGTTTTTT. Encoded protein: CSVGGREVTGELFF.

This clone has ten or more counts. The rearrangement uses TRBV2 and TRBJ2-2; 7 nucleotides agree with TRBD1. V trimming: 1 base; J trimming: 3 bases; junction bases outside the gene matches: 5. The CDR3 loop spans 16 amino acids. Germline V gene sequence: CDR1 SNHLY, CDR2 FYNNEI. This CDR3 is CASSEGQGLYTGELFF. As DNA, the CDR3 is TGTGCCAGCAGTGAAGGACAGGGCCTCTACACCGGGGAGCTGTTTTTT.

This clone was observed at least ten times. The CDR3 sequence is CASSFKHYNEQFF. CDR3 coding DNA: TGTGCCAGCAGTTTCAAGCATTACAATGAGCAGTTCTTC. The rearrangement joins TRBV27 to TRBJ2-1; D ambiguous. V was shortened by 3 bases and J by 4 bases, with 7 bases between the two germline ends. Germline-derived CDR1 and CDR2 are MNHEY and SMNVEV (reference sequence). The CDR3 has 13 amino acids.

Ten or more counts support this clone. V and J are TRBV19 and TRBJ2-3, with 9 bases matching TRBD2. V gave up 2 bases and J gave up 0 bases; unmatched junction bases: 0. Germline V lookup: CDR1 LNHDA, CDR2 SQIVND (reference sequence). This CDR3 spans 15 amino acids. CDR3 in DNA: TGTGCCAGTAGTATAACTAGCGGGAGCACAGATACGCAGTATTTT. Translation: CASSITSGSTDTQYF.

This clone was seen repeatedly, ten times or more. CDR3: CASSILQGEAFF. The CDR3 DNA sequence: TGTGCCAGTAGTATACTACAGGGTGAAGCTTTCTTT. The rearrangement joins TRBV19 to TRBJ1-1, with D possibly matching TRBD1 (6 bases). Germline CDR1 is LNHDA and CDR2 is SQIVND (reference sequence). The CDR3 has 12 residues. The V end lost 2 bases, the J end lost 7 bases, and 8 bases lay between the germline ends.

In its sample, this clone was seen many times. The chain recombines TRBV30 with TRBJ2-1; D unclear. In germline, CDR1 is GTSNPN, CDR2 SVGIG (reference sequence). V was clipped by 0 bases and J by 12 bases, with 9 bases between them. The CDR3 extends over 11 amino acids. CDR3 in DNA: TGTGCCTGGAGTGTAACCCCTAGGCAGTTCTTC. As protein: CAWSVTPRQFF.

Many counts were recorded for this clone. This chain connects TRBV11-2 to TRBJ2-7; no clear D. The CDR3 length is 11 residues. Germline values: CDR1 SGHAT, CDR2 FQNNGV. The V end lost 1 base, the J end lost 7 bases, and 5 bases lay between the germline ends. The CDR3 DNA follows: TGTGCCAGCAGCTTAGCCCTAGAGCAGTACGTC. Protein product: CASSLALEQYV.